A selection of T cell receptor beta chains follows, all from one sample in a study of identical twins. MiXCR was run by TCRdb on the 5' RACE reads, yielding one entry per CDR3 protein. The table records 700,000 or so distinct CDR3 sequences, about 20% of them present only once. This sample was also put to use in a study of T cells expressing NK-cell markers.

Source material: PBMCs. The receptors come from a woman between 18 and 29 years old in good health. Each CDR3 is given with its conserved first and last residue. The D gene is left open where the match is weak. Clone size is not always given. Where it is, it says once, few, many or a class for expanded clones.

J gene	D gene	V gene	clone size	CDR3 DNA	CDR3 protein
TRBJ1-2	NA	TRBV9	NA	TGTGCCAGCAGCGCCGTCGGACGGGATGGCTACACCTTC	CASSAVGRDGYTF
TRBJ2-1	NA	TRBV7-6	NA	TGTGCCAGCAGCAGGCGCGAGAGTTCTTACAATGAGCAGTTCTTC	CASSRRESSYNEQFF
TRBJ1-1	NA	TRBV20-1	few	TGCAGTGCTAGGGCCCCCGGGTTAAGGGGCTCGGGGGCTTTCTTT	CSARAPGLRGSGAFF
TRBJ2-3	NA	TRBV9	NA	TGTGCCAGCAGCGTAAGGACCCCAGATACGCAGTATTTT	CASSVRTPDTQYF
TRBJ2-7	TRBD1	TRBV12-3/TRBV12-4	few	TGTGCCAGCAGTCCCGCGACCGGGACAGGTCTCCAATACGAGCAGTACTTC	CASSPATGTGLQYEQYF
TRBJ2-7	TRBD2	TRBV20-1	NA	TGCAGTGCTAGACATTTGTATGGGACTAGAAACGAGCAGTACTTC	CSARHLYGTRNEQYF
TRBJ2-6	NA	TRBV12-3/TRBV12-4	NA	TGTGCCAGCAAGGACTCGTCTGGGGCCAACGTCCTGACTTTC	CASKDSSGANVLTF
TRBJ1-1	TRBD1	TRBV29-1	NA	TGCAGCGGGACAGGGACCAGATTTTTGAGAACTGAAGCTTTCTTT	CSGTGTRFLRTEAFF
TRBJ2-3	NA	TRBV20-1	NA	TGCAGTGTCAGGGGCCGAACGGACACAGATACGCAGTATTTT	CSVRGRTDTDTQYF
TRBJ2-1	TRBD2	TRBV9	NA	TGTGCCAGCAGCGTAGCGGGGGGTGGGAATGAGCAGTTCTTC	CASSVAGGGNEQFF
TRBJ1-1	TRBD1	TRBV7-9	NA	TGTGCCAGCAGCGTCGGGACAGGAGGTATAGCTTTCTTT	CASSVGTGGIAFF
TRBJ2-7	TRBD1	TRBV11-2	many	TGTGCCAGCAGCTTCGGACAGGGGAAATACGAGCAGTACTTC	CASSFGQGKYEQYF
TRBJ1-2	TRBD1	TRBV12-3/TRBV12-4	NA	TGTGCCAGCACCTCAGCGGGACAGATCTTTTATGGCTACACCTTC	CASTSAGQIFYGYTF
TRBJ2-4	TRBD1	TRBV29-1	many	TGCAGCGTGATCCCACAGGGGGGAGACATTCAGTACTTC	CSVIPQGGDIQYF
TRBJ2-7	NA	TRBV29-1	few	TGCAGCGTGGGACGGGGGGACATATCCTACGAGCAGTACTTC	CSVGRGDISYEQYF
TRBJ2-5	NA	TRBV2	many	TGTGCCAGCAGTGGATTCCTAGCCGAGACCCAGTACTTC	CASSGFLAETQYF
TRBJ2-3	NA	TRBV20-1	many	TGCAGTGCTAGAGATCCTCTGTCCACAGATACGCAGTATTTT	CSARDPLSTDTQYF
TRBJ2-1	NA	TRBV20-1	NA	TGCAGTGCTAAGTTTCCACAGATGAATGAGCAGTTCTTC	CSAKFPQMNEQFF
TRBJ2-5	TRBD1	TRBV7-8	few	TGTGCCAGCAGCAAGGACAGGGGACTGATGGAGACCCAGTACTTC	CASSKDRGLMETQYF
TRBJ1-1	NA	TRBV6-1	NA	TGTGCCAGCATCCACGCAGGGACGTGGAAAGCTTTCTTT	CASIHAGTWKAFF
TRBJ2-7	NA	TRBV7-9	many	TGTGCCAGCAGCTTATGGGGCGAGCAGTACTTC	CASSLWGEQYF
TRBJ2-1	NA	TRBV14	once	TGTGCCAGCAGCCAACAACGCGAGAATGAGCAGTTCTTC	CASSQQRENEQFF
TRBJ1-1	TRBD1	TRBV9	NA	TGTGCCAGCAGCGCACTGACAGGGGGCTTCAGCACTGAAGCTTTCTTT	CASSALTGGFSTEAFF
TRBJ2-2	NA	TRBV6-5	many	TGTGCCAGCAGAGCTTACACCGGGGAGCTGTTTTTT	CASRAYTGELFF
TRBJ1-2	NA	TRBV5-6	NA	TGTGCCAGCAGCTTGGTAGGCAGGCCCTCCAACTATGGCTACACCTTC	CASSLVGRPSNYGYTF
TRBJ1-1	TRBD1	TRBV12-3/TRBV12-4	many	TGTGCCAGCAGCTGGACAGGGGACACTGAAGCTTTCTTT	CASSWTGDTEAFF
TRBJ1-1	TRBD1	TRBV6-5	NA	TGTGCCAGCAGTCCCAGGGGGCTTGAAGCTTTCTTT	CASSPRGLEAFF
TRBJ2-1	TRBD1	TRBV29-1	NA	TGCAGCGCGGATACAGGGGTCTCCTACAATGAGCAGTTCTTC	CSADTGVSYNEQFF
TRBJ2-7	TRBD2	TRBV20-1	NA	TGCAGTGCTAGAGAGCCTAGCGGGAGATTTGGCTACGAGCAGTACTTC	CSAREPSGRFGYEQYF
TRBJ2-3	NA	TRBV20-1	NA	TGCAGTGCTAGAGTCGTGGGGGCCTCTACGCAGTATTTT	CSARVVGASTQYF
TRBJ2-7	NA	TRBV20-1	few	TGCAGTGCCCGAGCGGACTTCTACGAGCAGTACTTC	CSARADFYEQYF
TRBJ2-7	NA	TRBV12-5	few	TGTGCTAGTCAGGAAAGGGGCCACTACGAGCAGTACTTC	CASQERGHYEQYF
TRBJ2-7	NA	TRBV12-3/TRBV12-4	NA	TGTGCCAGCAGTCTAGCCTTCTCAGGGGAAAGCTCCTACGAGCAGTACTTC	CASSLAFSGESSYEQYF
TRBJ2-1	TRBD2	TRBV6-4	many	TGTGCCAGCAGTGAAGCGGGGGAACACAATGAGCAGTTCTTC	CASSEAGEHNEQFF
TRBJ2-3	NA	TRBV5-1	few	TGCGCCAGCAGCCCAACGGTCTCAGATACGCAGTATTTT	CASSPTVSDTQYF
TRBJ2-2	TRBD2	TRBV6-5	NA	TGTGCCAGCAGGGATGGGACTAGTGGAAGGGAGCTGTTTTTT	CASRDGTSGRELFF
TRBJ2-1	NA	TRBV5-1	many	TGCGCCAGCAGCCTTACAGGTTACAATGAGCAGTTCTTC	CASSLTGYNEQFF
TRBJ2-3	TRBD1	TRBV5-1	NA	TGCGCCAGCAGCTTCAACAGGGGGCGAGGTGGCACAGATACGCAGTATTTT	CASSFNRGRGGTDTQYF
TRBJ1-1	NA	TRBV12-3/TRBV12-4	few	TGTGCAAGCGCAGTAAACACTGAAGCTTTCTTT	CASAVNTEAFF
TRBJ2-3	TRBD2	TRBV20-1	NA	TGCAGTGCCCCCGGGACTAGCGAATATACGCAGTATTTT	CSAPGTSEYTQYF
TRBJ2-5	NA	TRBV12-3/TRBV12-4	few	TGTGCCAGCGCCGTCCCTCCCGGAGAGACCCAGTACTTC	CASAVPPGETQYF
TRBJ2-1	NA	TRBV6-2/TRBV6-3	few	TGTGCCAGCAGATTGACAGGGAGGTCCTACAATGAGCAGTTCTTC	CASRLTGRSYNEQFF
TRBJ1-2	NA	TRBV27	NA	TGTGCCAGCACCCCGGGACTTAACTATGGCTACACCTTC	CASTPGLNYGYTF
TRBJ2-7	NA	TRBV6-2/TRBV6-3	NA	TGTGCCAGCAGTTACTACGACGAGCAGTACTTC	CASSYYDEQYF
TRBJ2-7	NA	TRBV12-3/TRBV12-4	few	TGTGCCAGCAGTTTAATCGTCGGGGCGCGGTCCTACGAGCAGTACTTC	CASSLIVGARSYEQYF
TRBJ1-1	NA	TRBV10-3	NA	TGTGCCATCAGTCTGGCCCTGAACACTGAAGCTTTCTTT	CAISLALNTEAFF
TRBJ2-7	NA	TRBV5-1	NA	TGCGCCAGCAGCGGCACGGTGGCCTACGGCGAGCAGTACTTC	CASSGTVAYGEQYF
TRBJ1-1	NA	TRBV29-1	few	TGCAGCGTTGACGAAGCGATTAACACTGAAGCTTTCTTT	CSVDEAINTEAFF
TRBJ1-5	NA	TRBV3-1	few	TGTGCCAGCAGCCAAGGGGCCAGCAATCAGCCCCAGCATTTT	CASSQGASNQPQHF
TRBJ2-4	TRBD2	TRBV7-2	few	TGTGCCAGCCGATATCCGACTAGCGGACCGGGCGGGAACATTCAGTACTTC	CASRYPTSGPGGNIQYF
TRBJ2-5	NA	TRBV20-1	NA	TGCAGTGCTAGGAAGAGGGTGGAGGAGACCCAGTACTTC	CSARKRVEETQYF
TRBJ2-7	NA	TRBV21-1	few	TGTGCCAGCAGCAAAGTCCACGACCACACCTACGAGCAGTACTTC	CASSKVHDHTYEQYF
TRBJ2-4	TRBD2	TRBV6-5	NA	TGTGCCAGCAGTTACTCGAGGCGGGGGTATAACATTCAGTACTTC	CASSYSRRGYNIQYF